The 26 T cell receptor beta chains presented below share a single source sample, sequenced in a study of blood T cells in healthy people across ages. Through a sample-barcoded 5' primer and a J-beta primer mix, a second PCR was run for about 6 to 12 cycles. TCRdb independently ran MiXCR on the 5' RACE reads; one entry per CDR3 protein. The data show approximately 790,000 distinct CDR3 sequences, roughly 60% seen once. The specimen was blood. Receptors originate from a man aged 30-40 years in good health.

The sample holds a few counts of this clonotype. The V and J genes are TRBV28 and TRBJ2-2; tentative D call: TRBD2 (5 bases). V was shortened by 0 bases and J by 5 bases, with 13 bases between the two germline ends. The CDR3 runs 16 residues. From germline, CDR1 is MDHEN and CDR2 SYDVKM. The CDR3 DNA reads as TGTGCCAGCAGTTTATGGGCAGCGGAGGTGACCGGGGAGCTGTTTTTT. Its protein product is CASSLWAAEVTGELFF.

The chain recombines TRBV28 with TRBJ2-7, with 9 bases that match TRBD1. CDR3 length: 17 residues. Germline V gene data show CDR1 as MDHEN and CDR2 as SYDVKM. The J segment lost 0 bases and the V segment lost 4 bases, leaving 10 bases of the junction unmatched. CDR3 nucleotides: TGTGCCAGCAGTTCGACCAGGGGACAGGGTGTCTCCTACGAGCAGTACTTC. This codes for CASSSTRGQGVSYEQYF.

This clonotype was found a few times. This chain connects TRBV4-2 to TRBJ2-1; D call uncertain. Germline values: CDR1 LGHNA, CDR2 YNFKEQ. The CDR3 is 12 residues long. Trimming stripped 6 bases from V and 4 bases from J, with 7 bases between. The CDR3 spells CASRLEYNEQFF. CDR3 nucleotides: TGTGCCAGCAGACTGGAATACAATGAGCAGTTCTTC.

V gene TRBV10-3 combines with J gene TRBJ1-4; no definite D call. The CDR3 has 16 residues. Per the germline V gene, CDR1 is ENHRY and CDR2 is SYGVKD. The germline V and J ends were trimmed by 3 bases and 7 bases, with 18 bases remaining between them. CDR3 nucleotides: TGTGCCATCAGTGACCCTGACGGGGAAGGTGGTGAAAAACTGTTTTTT. It codes for CAISDPDGEGGEKLFF.

CDR3 bases: TGTGCCACCCAAGGACAGGGGGCGACCTACGAGCAGTACTTC. It yields the protein CATQGQGATYEQYF. The chain couples TRBV28 to TRBJ2-7; TRBD1 aligns across 11 bases. CDR3 length: 14 amino acids. Germline loops: CDR1 MDHEN, CDR2 SYDVKM. Trimming removed 10 bases from V and 2 bases from J; junction bases left unmatched: 7. Based on the CDR3 plus reference TRBV28 and TRBJ2-7, the full variable domain is DVKVTQSSRYLVKRTGEKVFLECVQDMDHENMFWYRQDPGLGLRLIYFSYDVKMKEKGDIPEGYSVSREKKERFSLILESASTNQTSMYLCATQGQGATYEQYFGPGTRLTVT.

The rearrangement links TRBV3-1 to TRBJ2-4; 8 bases are a match to TRBD2. The last part of the DNA fits TRBJ2-7 better; the J call may be wrong. The CDR3 length is 15 residues. The V gene's germline CDR1 is LGHDT and CDR2 YNNKEL (reference sequence). CDR3 amino acids: CASSQSPGGYYEQYF. As DNA, the CDR3 is TGTGCCAGCAGCCAATCGCCGGGAGGGTACTACGAGCAGTACTTC.

This chain connects TRBV4-3 to TRBJ1-1, with D hard to call. CDR3 length: 13 amino acids. V was trimmed by 5 bases and J by 4 bases, leaving 11 bases between them. Per germline, CDR1 LGHNA and CDR2 YSLEER. The CDR3 region is CASSMISGTEAFF. DNA of the CDR3: TGCGCCAGCAGCATGATCTCGGGCACTGAAGCTTTCTTT.

The chain employs TRBV6-2 or TRBV6-3 and TRBJ1-5; no firm D call. Germline V gene data show CDR1 as MNHEY and CDR2 as SVGEGT. V dropped 8 bases and J dropped 7 bases, with 9 bases sitting between them. The CDR3 has 11 residues. The CDR3 spells CASARGQPQHF. The CDR3 nucleotides are TGTGCCAGCGCCAGAGGACAGCCCCAGCATTTT.

V is TRBV20-1 and J is TRBJ1-6, with a possible D match to TRBD1 (6 bases). Germline V gene lookup returns CDR1 DFQATT and CDR2 SNEGSKA (reference sequence). This CDR3 comprises 15 residues. V lost 0 bases to trimming and J lost 10 bases, with 16 bases between them. The CDR3 is CSARDVGGWGSPLHF. The CDR3 DNA follows: TGCAGTGCTAGAGATGTGGGGGGCTGGGGATCACCCCTCCACTTT.

The rearrangement uses TRBV12-3 or TRBV12-4 and TRBJ1-2, with 8 bases identical to TRBD1. CDR3 length: 13 amino acids. The trim removed 5 bases at V and 8 bases at J, leaving 7 bases unmatched. The CDR3 nucleotides read TGTGCCAGCAGTGGCACGACAGGGGACGGCTACACCTTC. Its protein product is CASSGTTGDGYTF.

This chain connects TRBV5-6 to TRBJ2-1, with D possibly matching TRBD1 (6 bases). V lost 0 bases and J lost 4, with 14 bases in between. Germline V gene sequence: CDR1 SGHDT, CDR2 YYEEEE. The CDR3 length is 16 residues. Written as DNA, the CDR3 is TGTGCCAGCAGCTTGGTTCAGGGGTCCCATTACAATGAGCAGTTCTTC. The encoded protein is CASSLVQGSHYNEQFF.

J is TRBJ2-3 and V is TRBV20-1; D ambiguous. CDR3 length: 16 amino acids. In germline, CDR1 is DFQATT, CDR2 SNEGSKA (reference sequence). V was trimmed by 4 bases and J by 1 base, leaving 18 bases between them. The CDR3 DNA follows: TGCAGTGCTATAGGTCCCTTGCTGATACGCACAGATACGCAGTATTTT. Translated: CSAIGPLLIRTDTQYF.

For this clonotype: Being one base from a much bigger clone, this may be a read error. V gene TRBV4-2 combines with J gene TRBJ1-2; D gene uncertain. Looked up from germline, CDR1 is LGHNA and CDR2 is YNFKEQ. The CDR3 runs 12 residues. CDR3 region: CAGSHDNYGYTF. The CDR3 nucleotides are TGTGCCGGCAGCCATGACAACTATGGCTACACCTTC.

The genes are TRBV20-1 and TRBJ2-4; D may be TRBD1 or TRBD2 (5 bases each). The J call may not be correct, given that the DNA end is closer to TRBJ2-5. This CDR3 has 13 residues. Germline-derived CDR1 and CDR2 are DFQATT and SNEGSKA (reference sequence). The CDR3 nucleotides are TGCAGTGCTAGAACTAGAGGGGCGCAGACCCAGTACTTC. This codes for CSARTRGAQTQYF.

J is TRBJ2-1 and V is TRBV7-9; no definite D call. The CDR3 runs to 16 residues. Deletions cut 5 bases from V and 0 bases from J, with 14 bases between. Looked up from germline, CDR1 is SEHNR and CDR2 is FQNEAQ (reference sequence). The CDR3 sequence is CASSPPGRSSYNEQFF. The CDR3 DNA reads TGTGCCAGCAGCCCACCAGGCAGGAGCTCCTACAATGAGCAGTTCTTC.

As DNA, the CDR3 is TGTGCCAGCAGTACTACTCGGACAGATGCCTACGAGCAGTACTTC. Translation: CASSTTRTDAYEQYF. The chain uses TRBV12-3 or TRBV12-4 and TRBJ2-7, with a tentative D call TRBD1 (6 bases). The CDR3 covers 15 residues. V lost 5 bases, J lost 2 bases, and 16 bases lay in between.

In its sample, this clonotype was seen once. The chain couples TRBV29-1 to TRBJ1-5; D may be TRBD1 (5 bases). Germline loops: CDR1 SQVTM, CDR2 ANQGSEA. The V end lost 4 bases, the J end lost 2 bases, and 9 bases lay between the germline ends. This CDR3 spans 13 amino acids. The CDR3 protein is CSVADSRNQPQHF. The CDR3 coding sequence is TGCAGCGTTGCAGACAGCCGCAATCAGCCCCAGCATTTT.

The J gene is TRBJ1-5, the V gene TRBV5-4; 11 positions agree with TRBD1. The CDR3 runs to 15 residues. V lost 3 bases and J lost 14; bases outside the gene matches: 13. CDR1 is SGHNT and CDR2 is YYREEE in the germline V gene (reference sequence). The CDR3 sequence: CASSYEGQGASHEHF. DNA of the CDR3: TGTGCCAGCAGCTACGAAGGACAGGGGGCATCGCACGAGCATTTT.

Comment on this clonotype: The junction differs from germline at one of its ends, possibly a read error. The chain recombines TRBV4-3 with TRBJ2-1; TRBD2 is a possible D gene (5 bases). The CDR3 runs to 13 residues. The V gene's germline CDR1 is LGHNA and CDR2 YSLEER. The CDR3 spells CANSRGSGNEQFF. CDR3 bases: TGCGCCAACAGCCGCGGGTCGGGCAATGAGCAGTTCTTC.

This clonotype appeared a few times. This chain uses TRBV15 with TRBJ2-7; possibly TRBD1 or TRBD2 for D (5 bases each). Germline loops: CDR1 LNHNV, CDR2 YYDKDF (reference sequence). The CDR3 is 14 residues long. Trimming left V 3 bases short and J 4 bases short, with 13 bases between. CDR3 sequence reads: CATSSTGGPYEQYF. CDR3 DNA sequence: TGTGCCACCAGCAGCACAGGAGGACCGTACGAGCAGTACTTC.

This sequence joins TRBV5-1 and TRBJ2-5; 8 bases agree with TRBD1. Germline CDR1 SGHRS, CDR2 YFSETQ. V trimming: 1 base; J trimming: 1 base; junction bases outside the gene matches: 3. This CDR3 is 15 amino acids long. This chain's CDR3 is CASSLFQGAQETQYF. The CDR3, as DNA: TGCGCCAGCAGCTTGTTTCAGGGGGCCCAAGAGACCCAGTACTTC.

The V gene is TRBV4-3, the J gene TRBJ1-4, with D possibly being TRBD1 (5 bases). CDR3 length: 16 residues. Per the germline V gene, CDR1 is LGHNA and CDR2 is YSLEER. V lost 0 bases, J lost 3 bases, and 11 bases lay in between. This chain's CDR3 is CASSQEVGRSNEKLFF. DNA for the CDR3: TGCGCCAGCAGCCAAGAGGTGGGACGGTCTAATGAAAAACTGTTTTTT.

The J gene is TRBJ2-5, the V gene TRBV27, with 11 bases that match TRBD2. CDR1 and CDR2 from the germline V gene are MNHEY and SMNVEV (reference sequence). The length of the CDR3 is 18 residues. The junction had 9 bases not matched to a gene; V was cut back by 2 bases and J by 1 base. The CDR3 DNA reads TGTGCCAGCAGTTTACCCCGAGGACTAGCGGGCGGCCAAGAGACCCAGTACTTC. This sequence encodes CASSLPRGLAGGQETQYF.

The rearrangement uses TRBV28 and TRBJ2-3; TRBD2 matches 9 bases. CDR3 length equals 16 residues. Looked up from germline, CDR1 is MDHEN and CDR2 is SYDVKM. J gave up 4 bases and V 5 bases, and 10 bases lay outside the gene matches. The chain's CDR3 is CASSTIAGVFADTQYF. The CDR3 coding sequence is TGTGCCAGCAGTACTATAGCGGGGGTTTTTGCAGATACGCAGTATTTT.

This clonotype has at least ten counts. Sequence at one end of the junction differs from germline and may be a read error. The chain joins TRBV5-1 to TRBJ2-7, with D tentatively TRBD1 or TRBD2 (6 bases each). The CDR3 totals 15 residues. Germline lookup yields CDR1 SGHRS and CDR2 YFSETQ. The chain's CDR3 is CASSLGGRSSYEQYF. The CDR3 nucleotides are TGTGCCAGCAGTTTGGGGGGCCGTAGCTCCTACGAGCAGTACTTC.

In regard to this clonotype: A junction end diverges from the germline sequence, so it may reflect a read error. The chain uses TRBV15 and TRBJ1-2; D is unclear. The CDR3 loop spans 13 amino acids. Germline V CDR1 and CDR2: LNHNV, YYDKDF (reference sequence). The CDR3 coding sequence is TGTGCCTCCAGCGGGGAAGGATCATATGGCTACACCTTC. Amino acids: CASSGEGSYGYTF.